This entry features one T cell receptor (beta chain) sequence. The data were obtained in a study of blood T cell repertoires in COVID-19. The protocol was immunoSEQ multiplex PCR, while the TCRdb copy is restricted to in-frame clones and leaves out a portion. This sample has tens of thousands of clones; about 80% occur once, and the top ten carry 25% to 30%. CDR1 is LGHDT, CDR2 YNNKEL, per germline (reference sequence). The germline V and J ends were trimmed by 1 base and 1 base, with 2 bases remaining between them. The CDR3 is 12 amino acids. The source of this sequence is a human donor in a cohort sampled during active COVID-19. Sequenced input: peripheral blood. This chain joins TRBV3-1 (or the pseudogene TRBV3-2) and TRBJ2-7; D is unclear. The CDR3 spells CASSQASYEQYF. CDR3 coding DNA: TGTGCCAGCAGCCAAGCATCCTACGAGCAGTACTTC.